This TCR beta chain came from a study of cytomegalovirus exposure and HLA in healthy donors. Primers included in the PCR were 60 Vbeta and 13 Jbeta primers. Sequencing was performed with immunoSEQ multiplex PCR; in TCRdb, only in-frame clones are kept and a portion is missing. This sample carries fewer than 120,000 clones, more than 65% of them seen once, and the ten largest clones take 13%. The CDR3 consists of 13 residues. The J segment lost 6 bases and the V segment lost 0 bases, leaving 4 bases of the junction unmatched. In germline, CDR1 is GTSNPN, CDR2 SVGIG (reference sequence). This TCR derives from a man between 25 and 39 years old in good health and CMV-seropositive. Sequenced material: PBMCs. The rearrangement uses TRBV30 and TRBJ1-2; 7 bases map to TRBD1. CDR3 in DNA: TGTGCCTGGAGTGTCTTCACAGGGGATGGCTACACCTTC. Translation gives CAWSVFTGDGYTF.